Below, one T cell receptor beta chain is given with its context. Its antigen is undetermined. The method was immunoSEQ multiplex PCR; TCRdb's version includes in-frame clones alone and lacks a portion of them. Of about 110,000 clones listed, 80% to 95% are singletons. Combined were second doses at about 4 or about 12 weeks. This sample is part of a study of T cell responses to AZD1222 COVID-19 vaccine. The CDR3 extends over 17 amino acids. V shed 3 bases and J 4 bases; nucleotides not matched to a gene: 9. Per germline, CDR1 KGHDR and CDR2 SFDVKD. Broader study findings: Spike was spanned by vaccine-associated CD4 TCRs, which were dominant at 160-218 and 743-854. Mostly white British, mostly female donors; authors suggested clonal diversity may be underestimated. Sampled repertoires all dated from after the peak T cell response.

The source is an adult who received the AZD1222 COVID-19 vaccine. The sample consisted of peripheral blood, taken 28 days after the second AZD1222 dose. The chain couples TRBV24-1 to TRBJ1-5, with 9 bases that match TRBD1. CDR3 in amino acids: CATSDPSTGGANQPQHF. DNA of the CDR3: TGTGCCACCAGTGATCCCTCGACAGGGGGGGCAAATCAGCCCCAGCATTTT.